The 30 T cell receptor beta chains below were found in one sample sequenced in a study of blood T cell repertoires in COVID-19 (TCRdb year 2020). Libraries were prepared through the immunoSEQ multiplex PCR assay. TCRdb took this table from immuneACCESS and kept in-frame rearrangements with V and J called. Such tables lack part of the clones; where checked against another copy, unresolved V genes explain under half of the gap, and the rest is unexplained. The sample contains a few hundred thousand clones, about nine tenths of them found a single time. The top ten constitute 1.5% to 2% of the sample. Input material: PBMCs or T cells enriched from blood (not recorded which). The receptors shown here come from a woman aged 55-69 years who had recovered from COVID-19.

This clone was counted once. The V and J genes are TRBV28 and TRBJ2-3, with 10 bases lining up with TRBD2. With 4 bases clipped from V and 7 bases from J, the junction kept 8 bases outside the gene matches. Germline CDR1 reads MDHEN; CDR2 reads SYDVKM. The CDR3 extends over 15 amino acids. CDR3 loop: CASSSSAGGLYTQYF. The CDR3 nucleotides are TGTGCCAGCAGTTCATCAGCGGGGGGGCTATATACGCAGTATTTT.

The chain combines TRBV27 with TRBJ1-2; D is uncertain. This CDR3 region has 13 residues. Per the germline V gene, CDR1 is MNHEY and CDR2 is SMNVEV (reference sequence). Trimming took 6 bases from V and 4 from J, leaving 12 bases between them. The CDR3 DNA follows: TGTGCCAGCAGGAAATCGGGAGTCTATGGCTACACCTTC. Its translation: CASRKSGVYGYTF.

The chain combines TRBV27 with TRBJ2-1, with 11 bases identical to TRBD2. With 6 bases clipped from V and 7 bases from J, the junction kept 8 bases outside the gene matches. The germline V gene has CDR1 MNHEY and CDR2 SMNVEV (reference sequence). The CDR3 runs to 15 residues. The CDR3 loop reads CASSRIAGGPNEQFF. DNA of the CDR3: TGTGCCAGCAGCCGAATAGCGGGGGGGCCGAATGAGCAGTTCTTC.

CDR3 in amino acids: CASSSGTSGPLDTQYF. CDR3 in DNA: TGTGCCAGCAGCTCCGGGACTAGCGGGCCCTTGGATACGCAGTATTTT. The chain joins TRBV7-3 to TRBJ2-3; 12 bases are shared with TRBD2. V dropped 4 bases and J dropped 6; count of bases not matched to a gene: 8. Germline CDR1 and CDR2: SGHTA and FQGTGA. The CDR3 sequence is 16 residues long.

In DNA form, the CDR3 reads TGTGCCAGCAGCAAAGCCGGGACAGCTAATGAAAAACTGTTTTTT. Residues: CASSKAGTANEKLFF. The chain couples TRBV7-9 to TRBJ1-4; 7 bases match TRBD1. J lost 3 bases, V lost 5 bases, and 6 bases had no gene match. This CDR3 has 15 amino acids. The germline V gene has CDR1 SEHNR and CDR2 FQNEAQ (reference sequence).

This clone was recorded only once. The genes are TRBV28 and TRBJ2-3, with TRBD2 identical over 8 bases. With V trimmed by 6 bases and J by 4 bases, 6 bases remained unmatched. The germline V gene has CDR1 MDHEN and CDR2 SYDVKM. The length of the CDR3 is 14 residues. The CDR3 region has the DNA TGTGCCAGCAGCGCCGGGGGGGGCCCAGATACGCAGTATTTT. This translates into CASSAGGGPDTQYF. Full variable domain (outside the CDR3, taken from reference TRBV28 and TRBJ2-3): DVKVTQSSRYLVKRTGEKVFLECVQDMDHENMFWYRQDPGLGLRLIYFSYDVKMKEKGDIPEGYSVSREKKERFSLILESASTNQTSMYLCASSAGGGPDTQYFGPGTRLTVL.

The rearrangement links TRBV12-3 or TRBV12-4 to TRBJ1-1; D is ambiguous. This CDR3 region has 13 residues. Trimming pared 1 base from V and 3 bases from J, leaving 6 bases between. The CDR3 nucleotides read TGTGCCAGCAGTTTAGGCAGTTACACTGAAGCTTTCTTT. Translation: CASSLGSYTEAFF.

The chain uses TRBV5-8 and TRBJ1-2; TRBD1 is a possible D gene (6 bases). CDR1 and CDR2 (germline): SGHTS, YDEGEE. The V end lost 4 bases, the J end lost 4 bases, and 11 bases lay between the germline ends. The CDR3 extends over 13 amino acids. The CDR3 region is CASSPGQAYGYTF. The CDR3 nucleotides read TGTGCCAGCAGCCCGGGACAAGCCTATGGCTACACCTTC.

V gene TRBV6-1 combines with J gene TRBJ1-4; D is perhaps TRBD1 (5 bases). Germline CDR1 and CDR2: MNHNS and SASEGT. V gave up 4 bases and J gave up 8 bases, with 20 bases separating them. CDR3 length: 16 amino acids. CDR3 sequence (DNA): TGTGCCAGCAGTGTGGGGACTTGGGGACCCCAAGAAAAACTGTTTTTT. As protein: CASSVGTWGPQEKLFF.

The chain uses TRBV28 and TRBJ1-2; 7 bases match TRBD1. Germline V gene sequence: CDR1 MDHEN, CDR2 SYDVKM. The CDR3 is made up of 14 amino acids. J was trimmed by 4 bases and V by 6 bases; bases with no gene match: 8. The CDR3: CASRPRQGAYGYTF. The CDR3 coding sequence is TGTGCCAGCAGGCCTCGACAGGGAGCCTATGGCTACACCTTC.

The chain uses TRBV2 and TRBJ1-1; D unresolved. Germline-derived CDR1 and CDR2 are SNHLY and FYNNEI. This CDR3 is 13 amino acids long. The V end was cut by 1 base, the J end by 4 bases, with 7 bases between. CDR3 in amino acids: CASSEGAFTEAFF. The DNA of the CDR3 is TGTGCCAGCAGTGAAGGCGCGTTCACTGAAGCTTTCTTT. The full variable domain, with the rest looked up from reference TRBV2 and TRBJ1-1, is EPEVTQTPSHQVTQMGQEVILRCVPISNHLYFYWYRQILGQKVEFLVSFYNNEISEKSEIFDDQFSVERPDGSNFTLKIRSTKLEDSAMYFCASSEGAFTEAFFGQGTRLTVV.

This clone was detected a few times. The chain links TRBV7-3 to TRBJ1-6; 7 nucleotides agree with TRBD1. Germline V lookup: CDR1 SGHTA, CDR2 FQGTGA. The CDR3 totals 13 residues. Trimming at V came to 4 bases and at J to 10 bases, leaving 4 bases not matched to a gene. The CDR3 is CASSSQGGSPLHF. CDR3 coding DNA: TGTGCCAGCAGCTCCCAGGGGGGCTCACCCCTCCACTTT.

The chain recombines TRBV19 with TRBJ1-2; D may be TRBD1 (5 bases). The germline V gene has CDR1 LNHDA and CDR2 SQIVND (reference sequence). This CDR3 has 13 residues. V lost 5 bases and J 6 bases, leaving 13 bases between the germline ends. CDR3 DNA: TGTGCCAGTAGTCAAGGGGTTTGGGATGGCTACACCTTC. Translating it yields CASSQGVWDGYTF.

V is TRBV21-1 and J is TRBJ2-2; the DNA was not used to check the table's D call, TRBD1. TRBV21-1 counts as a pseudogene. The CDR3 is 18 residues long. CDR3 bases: TGTGCCAGCAGCAAAGCTAGGGGCCACAATACGAACACCGGGGAGCTGTTTTTT. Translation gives CASSKARGHNTNTGELFF.

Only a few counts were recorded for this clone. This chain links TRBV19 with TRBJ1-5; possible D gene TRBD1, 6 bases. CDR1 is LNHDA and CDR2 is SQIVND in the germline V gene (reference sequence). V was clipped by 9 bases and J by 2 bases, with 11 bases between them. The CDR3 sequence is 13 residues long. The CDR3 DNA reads TGTGCCAGCAACACAGGGCGCAATCAGCCCCAGCATTTT. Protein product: CASNTGRNQPQHF.

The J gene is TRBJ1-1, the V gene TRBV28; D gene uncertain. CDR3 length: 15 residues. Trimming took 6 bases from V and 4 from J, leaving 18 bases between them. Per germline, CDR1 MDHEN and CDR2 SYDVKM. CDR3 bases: TGTGCCAGCAGGCCACGGGGAGCCACCCCCACTGAAGCTTTCTTT. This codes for CASRPRGATPTEAFF. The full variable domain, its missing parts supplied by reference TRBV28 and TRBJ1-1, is DVKVTQSSRYLVKRTGEKVFLECVQDMDHENMFWYRQDPGLGLRLIYFSYDVKMKEKGDIPEGYSVSREKKERFSLILESASTNQTSMYLCASRPRGATPTEAFFGQGTRLTVV.

The CDR3, as DNA: TGTGCCAGCAGCCAAGAAGGGGCAGAGACCCAGTACTTC. Translated, it gives CASSQEGAETQYF. This sequence joins TRBV3-1 (or the pseudogene TRBV3-2) and TRBJ2-5, with D possibly TRBD1 on 5 matching bases. V gave up 0 bases and J gave up 4 bases, with 6 bases separating them. Germline V gene sequence: CDR1 LGHDT, CDR2 YNNKEL (reference sequence). The CDR3 is 13 residues long.

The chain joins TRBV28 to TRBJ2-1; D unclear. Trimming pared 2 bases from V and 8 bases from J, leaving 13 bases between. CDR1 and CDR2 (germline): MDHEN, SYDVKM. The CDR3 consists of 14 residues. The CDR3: CASSLVLERDEQFF. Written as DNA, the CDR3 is TGTGCCAGCAGTTTAGTTCTAGAACGCGATGAGCAGTTCTTC.

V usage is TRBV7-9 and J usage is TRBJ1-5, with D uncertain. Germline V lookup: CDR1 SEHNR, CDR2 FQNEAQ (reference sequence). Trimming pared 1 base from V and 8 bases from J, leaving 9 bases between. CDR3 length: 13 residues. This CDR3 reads CASSLGLFEPQHF. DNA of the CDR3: TGTGCCAGCAGCTTAGGGCTGTTTGAGCCCCAGCATTTT.

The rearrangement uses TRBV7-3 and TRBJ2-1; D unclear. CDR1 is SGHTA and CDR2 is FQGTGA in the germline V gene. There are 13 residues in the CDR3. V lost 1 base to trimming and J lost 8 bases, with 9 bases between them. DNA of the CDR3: TGTGCCAGCAGCTTAAACTCACGGGATGAGCAGTTCTTC. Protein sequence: CASSLNSRDEQFF. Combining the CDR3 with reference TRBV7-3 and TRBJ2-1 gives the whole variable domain GAGVSQTPSNKVTEKGKYVELRCDPISGHTALYWYRQSLGQGPEFLIYFQGTGAADDSGLPNDRFFAVRPEGSVSTLKIQRTERGDSAVYLCASSLNSRDEQFFGPGTRLTVL.

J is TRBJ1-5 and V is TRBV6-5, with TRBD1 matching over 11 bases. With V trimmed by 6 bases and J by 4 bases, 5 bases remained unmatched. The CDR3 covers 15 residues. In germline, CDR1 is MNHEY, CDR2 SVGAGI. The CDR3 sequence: CASSRTGGPNQPQHF. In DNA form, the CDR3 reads TGTGCCAGCAGCAGGACAGGGGGCCCAAATCAGCCCCAGCATTTT.

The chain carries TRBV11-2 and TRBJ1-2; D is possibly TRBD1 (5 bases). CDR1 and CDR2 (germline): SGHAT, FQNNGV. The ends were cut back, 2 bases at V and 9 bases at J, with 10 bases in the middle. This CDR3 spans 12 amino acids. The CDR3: CASSLNGGSYTF. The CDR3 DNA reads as TGTGCCAGCAGCTTAAATGGGGGGAGCTACACCTTC. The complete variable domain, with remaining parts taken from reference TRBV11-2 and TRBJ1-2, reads EAGVAQSPRYKIIEKRQSVAFWCNPISGHATLYWYQQILGQGPKLLIQFQNNGVVDDSQLPKDRFSAERLKGVDSTLKIQPAKLEDSAVYLCASSLNGGSYTFGSGTRLTVV.

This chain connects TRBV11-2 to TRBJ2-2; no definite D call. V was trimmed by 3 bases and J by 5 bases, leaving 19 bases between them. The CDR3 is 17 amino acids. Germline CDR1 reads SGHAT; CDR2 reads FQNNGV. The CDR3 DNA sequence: TGTGCCAGCAGCTTTTCGCCGAAGGAAGAGAGGACCGGGGAGCTGTTTTTT. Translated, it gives CASSFSPKEERTGELFF.

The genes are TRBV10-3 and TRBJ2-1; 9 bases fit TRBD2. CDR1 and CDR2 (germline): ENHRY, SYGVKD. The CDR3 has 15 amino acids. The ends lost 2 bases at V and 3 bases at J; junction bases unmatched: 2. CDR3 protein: CAISERLADYNEQFF. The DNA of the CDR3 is TGTGCCATCAGTGAGCGACTAGCGGACTACAATGAGCAGTTCTTC.

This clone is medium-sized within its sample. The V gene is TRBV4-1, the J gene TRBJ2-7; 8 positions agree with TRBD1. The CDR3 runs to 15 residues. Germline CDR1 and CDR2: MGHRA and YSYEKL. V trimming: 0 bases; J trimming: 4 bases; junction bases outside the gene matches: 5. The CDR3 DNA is TGCGCCAGCAGCCAAGAACCAGGGGGCACGTACGAGCAGTACTTC. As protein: CASSQEPGGTYEQYF.

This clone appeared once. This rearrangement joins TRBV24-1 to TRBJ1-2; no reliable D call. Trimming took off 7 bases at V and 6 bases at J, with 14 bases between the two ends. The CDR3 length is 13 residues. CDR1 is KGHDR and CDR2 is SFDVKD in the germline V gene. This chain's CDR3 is CATRGAAMDGYTF. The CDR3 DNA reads TGTGCCACCAGAGGCGCGGCCATGGATGGCTACACCTTC.

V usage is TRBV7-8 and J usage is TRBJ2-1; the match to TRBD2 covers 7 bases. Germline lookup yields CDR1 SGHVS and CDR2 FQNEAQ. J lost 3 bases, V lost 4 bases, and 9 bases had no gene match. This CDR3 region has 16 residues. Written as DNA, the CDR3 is TGTGCCAGCAGCTGGAACCGGGACTATCTCTACAATGAGCAGTTCTTC. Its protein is CASSWNRDYLYNEQFF.

CDR3 DNA: TGTGCCAGCAGCTTGGAGAGGGTTGACGAGCAGTACTTC. This sequence encodes CASSLERVDEQYF. This rearrangement joins TRBV11-2 to TRBJ2-7, with a tentative D call TRBD2 (5 bases). CDR3 length: 13 amino acids. From germline, CDR1 is SGHAT and CDR2 FQNNGV. V was trimmed by 3 bases and J by 5 bases, leaving 11 bases between them.

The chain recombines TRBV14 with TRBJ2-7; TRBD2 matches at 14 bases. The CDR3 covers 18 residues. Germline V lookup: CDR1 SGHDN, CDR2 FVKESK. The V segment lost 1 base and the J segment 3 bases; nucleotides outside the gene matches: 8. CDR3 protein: CASSQGQTSGRADYEQYF. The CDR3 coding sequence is TGTGCCAGCAGCCAAGGCCAGACTAGCGGGAGGGCCGACTACGAGCAGTACTTC.

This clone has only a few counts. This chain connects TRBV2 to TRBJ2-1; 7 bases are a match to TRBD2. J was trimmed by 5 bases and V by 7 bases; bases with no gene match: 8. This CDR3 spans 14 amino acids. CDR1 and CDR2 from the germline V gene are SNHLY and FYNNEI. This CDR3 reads CASIGTTGDNEQFF. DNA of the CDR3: TGTGCCAGCATTGGGACTACAGGTGACAATGAGCAGTTCTTC.